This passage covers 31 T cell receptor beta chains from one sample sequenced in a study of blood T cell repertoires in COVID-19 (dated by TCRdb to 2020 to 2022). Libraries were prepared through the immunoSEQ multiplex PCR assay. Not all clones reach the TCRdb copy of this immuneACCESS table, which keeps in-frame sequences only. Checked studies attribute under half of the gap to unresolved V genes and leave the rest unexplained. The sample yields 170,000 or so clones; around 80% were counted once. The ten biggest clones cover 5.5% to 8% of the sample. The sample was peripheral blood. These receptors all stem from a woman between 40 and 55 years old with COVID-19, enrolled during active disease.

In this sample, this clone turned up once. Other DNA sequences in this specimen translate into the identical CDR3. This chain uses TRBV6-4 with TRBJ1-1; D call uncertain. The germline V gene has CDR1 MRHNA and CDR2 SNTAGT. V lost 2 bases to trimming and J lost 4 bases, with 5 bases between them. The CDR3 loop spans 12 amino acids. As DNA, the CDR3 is TGTGCCAGCAGTGACGGCGGCACTGAAGCTTTCTTT. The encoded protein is CASSDGGTEAFF.

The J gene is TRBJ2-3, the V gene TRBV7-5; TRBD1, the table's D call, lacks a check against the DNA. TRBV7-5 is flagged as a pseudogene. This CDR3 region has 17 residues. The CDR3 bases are TGTGTCAGAAGCTTAGCCGGGGACAGAACCCCGGCTGTTACGCAGTATTTT. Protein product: CVRSLAGDRTPAVTQYF.

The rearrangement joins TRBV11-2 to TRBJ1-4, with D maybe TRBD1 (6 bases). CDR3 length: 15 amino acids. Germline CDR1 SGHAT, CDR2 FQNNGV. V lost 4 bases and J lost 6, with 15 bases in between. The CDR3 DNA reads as TGTGCCAGCAGCTCATGGACAGATTTGGATGAAAAACTGTTTTTT. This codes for CASSSWTDLDEKLFF.

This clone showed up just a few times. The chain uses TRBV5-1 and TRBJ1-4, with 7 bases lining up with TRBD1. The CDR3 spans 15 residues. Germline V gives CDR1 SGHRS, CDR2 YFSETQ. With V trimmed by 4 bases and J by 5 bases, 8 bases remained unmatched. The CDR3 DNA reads TGCGCCAGCAGCCCCCAGACAGGGTTGAATGAAAAACTGTTTTTT. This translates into CASSPQTGLNEKLFF.

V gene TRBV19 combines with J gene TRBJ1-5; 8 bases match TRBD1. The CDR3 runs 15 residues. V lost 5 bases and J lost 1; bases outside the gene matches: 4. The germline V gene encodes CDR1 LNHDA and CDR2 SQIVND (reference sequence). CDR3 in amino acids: CASSVDRGSNQPQHF. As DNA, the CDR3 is TGTGCCAGTAGTGTCGACAGGGGCAGCAATCAGCCCCAGCATTTT.

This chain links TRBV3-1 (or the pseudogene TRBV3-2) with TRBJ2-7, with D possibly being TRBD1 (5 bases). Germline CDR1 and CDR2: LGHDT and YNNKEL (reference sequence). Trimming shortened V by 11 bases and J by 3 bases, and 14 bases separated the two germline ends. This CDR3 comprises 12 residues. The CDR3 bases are TGTGCCTGCCAGGACATGTTCTACGAGCAGTACTTC. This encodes CACQDMFYEQYF.

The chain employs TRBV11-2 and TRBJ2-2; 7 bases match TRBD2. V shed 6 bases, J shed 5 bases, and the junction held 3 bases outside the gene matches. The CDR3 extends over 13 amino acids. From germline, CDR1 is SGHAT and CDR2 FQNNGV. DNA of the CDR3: TGTGCCAGCAGAGGACTAGGGACCGGGGAGCTGTTTTTT. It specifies CASRGLGTGELFF.

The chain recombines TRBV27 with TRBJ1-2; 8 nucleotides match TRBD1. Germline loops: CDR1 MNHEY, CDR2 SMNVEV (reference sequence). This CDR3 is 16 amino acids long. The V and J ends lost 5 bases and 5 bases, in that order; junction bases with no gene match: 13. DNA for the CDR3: TGTGCCAGCAGTCCGCCTCCGACAGGGGAGGGTTATGGCTACACCTTC. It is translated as CASSPPPTGEGYGYTF.

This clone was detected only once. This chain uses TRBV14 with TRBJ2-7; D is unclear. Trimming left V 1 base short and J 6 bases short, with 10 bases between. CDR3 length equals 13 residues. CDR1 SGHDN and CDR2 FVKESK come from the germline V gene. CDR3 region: CASSQVGPLEQYF. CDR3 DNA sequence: TGTGCCAGCAGCCAAGTTGGGCCCCTCGAGCAGTACTTC.

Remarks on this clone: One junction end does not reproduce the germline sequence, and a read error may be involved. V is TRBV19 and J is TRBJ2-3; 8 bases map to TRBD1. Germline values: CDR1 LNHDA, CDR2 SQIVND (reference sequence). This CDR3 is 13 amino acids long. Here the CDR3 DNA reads TGCGTTAGTCGGGACAGGCCCACAGATACGCAGTATTTT. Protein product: CVSRDRPTDTQYF.

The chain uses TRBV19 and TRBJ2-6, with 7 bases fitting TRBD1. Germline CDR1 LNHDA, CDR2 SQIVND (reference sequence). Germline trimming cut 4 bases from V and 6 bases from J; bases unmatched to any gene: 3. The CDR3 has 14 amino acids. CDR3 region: CASSRDREANVLTF. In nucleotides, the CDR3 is TGTGCCAGTAGTAGAGACAGGGAGGCCAACGTCCTGACTTTC.

CDR3 loop: CASSPGAGAYTEAFF. CDR3 nucleotides: TGTGCCAGCTCACCGGGGGCGGGGGCGTACACTGAAGCTTTCTTT. This chain connects TRBV18 to TRBJ1-1; weak D call: TRBD1 (6 bases). Trimming removed 3 bases at V and 3 bases at J, with 14 bases between. CDR1 and CDR2 (germline): KGHSH, LQKENI. CDR3 size: 15 residues. The full variable domain, in which reference TRBV18 and TRBJ1-1 provide the parts outside the CDR3, is NAGVMQNPRHLVRRRGQEARLRCSPMKGHSHVYWYRQLPEEGLKFMVYLQKENIIDESGMPKERFSAEFPKEGPSILRIQQVVRGDSAAYFCASSPGAGAYTEAFFGQGTRLTVV.

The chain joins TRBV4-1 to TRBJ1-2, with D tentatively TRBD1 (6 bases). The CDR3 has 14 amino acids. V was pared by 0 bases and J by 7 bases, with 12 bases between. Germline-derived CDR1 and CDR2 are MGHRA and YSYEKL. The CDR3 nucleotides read TGCGCCAGCAGCCAAGATCAGGGGCCGAGTGGCTACACCTTC. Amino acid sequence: CASSQDQGPSGYTF.

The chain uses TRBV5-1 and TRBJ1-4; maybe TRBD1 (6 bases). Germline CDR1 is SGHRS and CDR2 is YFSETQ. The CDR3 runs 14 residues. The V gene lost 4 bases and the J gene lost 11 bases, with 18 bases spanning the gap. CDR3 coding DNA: TGCGCCAGCAGCCCAGCCAGGGGCGAGGAGAAACTGTTTTTT. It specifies CASSPARGEEKLFF.

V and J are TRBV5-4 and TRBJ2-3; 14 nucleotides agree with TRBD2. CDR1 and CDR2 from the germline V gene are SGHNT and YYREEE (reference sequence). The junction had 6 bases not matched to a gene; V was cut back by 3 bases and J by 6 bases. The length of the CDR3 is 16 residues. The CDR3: CASSYGLAGGGDTQYF. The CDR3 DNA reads TGTGCCAGCAGCTACGGACTAGCGGGGGGCGGTGATACGCAGTATTTT.

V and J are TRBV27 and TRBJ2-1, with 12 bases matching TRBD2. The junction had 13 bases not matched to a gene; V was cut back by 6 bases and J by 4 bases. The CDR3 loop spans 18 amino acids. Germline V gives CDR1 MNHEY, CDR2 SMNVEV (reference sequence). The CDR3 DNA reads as TGTGCCAGCAGGAACCTCCAACTAGCGGGAGGCCTTTACAATGAGCAGTTCTTC. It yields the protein CASRNLQLAGGLYNEQFF.

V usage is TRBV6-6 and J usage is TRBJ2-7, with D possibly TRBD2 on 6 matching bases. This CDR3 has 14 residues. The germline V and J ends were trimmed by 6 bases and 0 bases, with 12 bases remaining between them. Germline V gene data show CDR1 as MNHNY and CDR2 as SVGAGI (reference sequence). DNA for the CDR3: TGTGCCAGCAGGAAAGCGGGTAGCTCCTACGAGCAGTACTTC. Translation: CASRKAGSSYEQYF.

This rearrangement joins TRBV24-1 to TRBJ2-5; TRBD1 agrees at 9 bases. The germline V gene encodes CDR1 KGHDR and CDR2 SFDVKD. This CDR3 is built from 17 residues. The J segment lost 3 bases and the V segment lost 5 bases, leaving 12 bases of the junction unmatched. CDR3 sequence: CATSGRTADRGKETQYF. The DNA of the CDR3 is TGTGCCACCAGTGGAAGAACAGCGGACAGGGGAAAAGAGACCCAGTACTTC.

The CDR3 spells CSASPADEATNEKLFF. CDR3 in DNA: TGCAGTGCTAGTCCCGCGGATGAGGCAACTAATGAAAAACTGTTTTTT. This chain uses TRBV20-1 with TRBJ1-4; D unclear. V gave up 3 bases and J gave up 0 bases, with 14 bases separating them. The CDR3 totals 16 residues. Germline values: CDR1 DFQATT, CDR2 SNEGSKA (reference sequence).

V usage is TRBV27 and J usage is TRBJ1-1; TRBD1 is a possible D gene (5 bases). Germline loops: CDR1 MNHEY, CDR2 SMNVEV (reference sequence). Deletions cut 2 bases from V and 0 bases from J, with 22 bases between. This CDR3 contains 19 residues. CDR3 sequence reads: CASSLGPLAGDRMNTEAFF. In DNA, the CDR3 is TGTGCCAGCAGTTTAGGACCGCTGGCGGGGGACCGAATGAACACTGAAGCTTTCTTT.

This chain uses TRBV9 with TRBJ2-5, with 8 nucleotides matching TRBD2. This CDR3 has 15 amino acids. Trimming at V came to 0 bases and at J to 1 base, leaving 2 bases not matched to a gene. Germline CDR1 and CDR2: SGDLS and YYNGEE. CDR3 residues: CASSVAGGAQETQYF. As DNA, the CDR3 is TGTGCCAGCAGCGTAGCGGGAGGGGCCCAAGAGACCCAGTACTTC.

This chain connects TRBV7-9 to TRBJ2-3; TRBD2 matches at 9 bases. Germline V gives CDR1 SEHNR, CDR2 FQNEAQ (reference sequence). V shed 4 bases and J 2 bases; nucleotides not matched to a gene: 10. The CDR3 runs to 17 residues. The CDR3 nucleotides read TGTGCCAGCAGCTCCCCGGCTGGCGGGAGGGCCACAGATACGCAGTATTTT. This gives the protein CASSSPAGGRATDTQYF. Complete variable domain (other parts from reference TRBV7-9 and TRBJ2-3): DTGVSQNPRHKITKRGQNVTFRCDPISEHNRLYWYRQTLGQGPEFLTYFQNEAQLEKSRLLSDRFSAERPKGSFSTLEIQRTEQGDSAMYLCASSSPAGGRATDTQYFGPGTRLTVL.

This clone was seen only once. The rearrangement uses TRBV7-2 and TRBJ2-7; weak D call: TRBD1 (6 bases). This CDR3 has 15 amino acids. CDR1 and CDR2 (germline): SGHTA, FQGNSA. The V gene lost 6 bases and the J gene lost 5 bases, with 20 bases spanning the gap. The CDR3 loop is CASRTGSSTGNEQYF. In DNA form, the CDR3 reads TGTGCCAGCAGGACCGGAAGTAGCACAGGGAACGAGCAGTACTTC. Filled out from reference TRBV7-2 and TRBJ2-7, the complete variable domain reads GAGVSQSPSNKVTEKGKDVELRCDPISGHTALYWYRQSLGQGLEFLIYFQGNSAPDKSGLPSDRFSAERTGGSVSTLTIQRTQQEDSAVYLCASRTGSSTGNEQYFGPGTRLTVT.

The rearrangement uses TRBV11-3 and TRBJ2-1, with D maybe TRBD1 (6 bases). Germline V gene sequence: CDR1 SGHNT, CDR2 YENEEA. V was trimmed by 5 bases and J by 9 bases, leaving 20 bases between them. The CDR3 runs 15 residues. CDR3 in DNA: TGTGCCAGCAGCATGTCAGGGGCCCAGACCGGTGAGCAGTTCTTC. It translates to CASSMSGAQTGEQFF.

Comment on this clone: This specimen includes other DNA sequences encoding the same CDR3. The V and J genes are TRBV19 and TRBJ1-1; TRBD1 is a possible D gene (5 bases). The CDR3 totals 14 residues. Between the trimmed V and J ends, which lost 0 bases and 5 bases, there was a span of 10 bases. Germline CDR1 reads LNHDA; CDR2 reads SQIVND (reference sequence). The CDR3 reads CASSIDGGGTEAFF. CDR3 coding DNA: TGTGCCAGTAGTATAGACGGGGGAGGGACTGAAGCTTTCTTT.

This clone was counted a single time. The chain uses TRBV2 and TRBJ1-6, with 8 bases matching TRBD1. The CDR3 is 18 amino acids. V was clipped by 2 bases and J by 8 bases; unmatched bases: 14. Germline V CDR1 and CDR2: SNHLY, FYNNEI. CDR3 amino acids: CASSEFPAGGNFDSPLHF. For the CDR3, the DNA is TGTGCCAGCAGTGAATTCCCGGCAGGGGGCAACTTCGATTCACCCCTCCACTTT.

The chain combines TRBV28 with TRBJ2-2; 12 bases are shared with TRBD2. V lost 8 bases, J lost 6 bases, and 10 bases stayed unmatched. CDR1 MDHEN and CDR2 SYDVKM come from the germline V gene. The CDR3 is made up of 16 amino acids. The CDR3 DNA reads TGTGCCAGCTCGGGACTAGCGGGTGTGGGACCCGGGGAGCTGTTTTTT. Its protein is CASSGLAGVGPGELFF. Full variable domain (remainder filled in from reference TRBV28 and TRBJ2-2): DVKVTQSSRYLVKRTGEKVFLECVQDMDHENMFWYRQDPGLGLRLIYFSYDVKMKEKGDIPEGYSVSREKKERFSLILESASTNQTSMYLCASSGLAGVGPGELFFGEGSRLTVL.

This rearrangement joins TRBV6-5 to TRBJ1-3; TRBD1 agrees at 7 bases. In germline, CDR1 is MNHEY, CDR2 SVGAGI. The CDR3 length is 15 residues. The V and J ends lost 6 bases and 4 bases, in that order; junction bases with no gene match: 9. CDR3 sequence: CASRGDRAYGNTIYF. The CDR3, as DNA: TGTGCCAGCAGGGGCGACAGGGCCTACGGAAACACCATATATTTT.

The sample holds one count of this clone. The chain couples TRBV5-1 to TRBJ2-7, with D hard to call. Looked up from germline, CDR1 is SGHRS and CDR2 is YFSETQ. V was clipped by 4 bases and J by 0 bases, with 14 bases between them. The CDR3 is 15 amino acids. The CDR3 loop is CASSIGVKSSYEQYF. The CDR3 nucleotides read TGCGCCAGCAGCATCGGAGTGAAGAGCTCCTACGAGCAGTACTTC.

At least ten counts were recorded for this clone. CDR3 nucleotides: TGCGCCAGCAGCTTCACATCGGGCACTGAAGCTTTCTTT. It encodes CASSFTSGTEAFF. The rearrangement links TRBV5-1 to TRBJ1-1; D not resolved. Germline V gene sequence: CDR1 SGHRS, CDR2 YFSETQ. The CDR3 totals 13 residues. The V and J ends lost 2 bases and 4 bases respectively, with 9 bases between them.

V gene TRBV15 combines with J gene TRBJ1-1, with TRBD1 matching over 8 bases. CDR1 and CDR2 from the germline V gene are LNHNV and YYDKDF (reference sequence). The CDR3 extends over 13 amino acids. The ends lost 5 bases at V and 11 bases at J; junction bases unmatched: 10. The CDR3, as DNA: TGTGCCACCAGCGATGGACAGGGAAGGAGGGCTTTCTTT. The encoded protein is CATSDGQGRRAFF.